This T cell receptor (beta chain) came from a study of T-cell memory formation after mild COVID-19. CDR1 and CDR2 from the germline V gene are SQVTM and ANQGSEA. With 7 bases removed from V and 2 bases from J, the gap between germline ends came to 13 bases. The CDR3 runs to 13 residues. Study-level points and caveats: The appearance of some responding clones in pre-infection memory suggested that cross-reactive memory joined. Clones which contracted sat mainly in CM and EM if CD4+, and in EMRA if CD8+.

This clonotype was seen only a few times. The antigen is undetermined. TCRdb re-derived calls from the 5' RACE reads in MiXCR, one entry per CDR3 protein. The data contain under 300,000 distinct CDR3 sequences, 7.5% to 9.5% of them singletons. Sequencing was done on a sample of PBMCs or a T cell subset sorted from them (not recorded which). The chain links TRBV29-1 to TRBJ2-3; a weak D match, TRBD2 (5 bases). This sequence originates from a man aged 18 to 29 who had mild COVID-19 (a few samples of this study predate the infection). Cell type and time point are not known. DNA for the CDR3: TGCAGCGCGGTCCCCGGGGTCACAGATACGCAGTATTTT. Encoded protein: CSAVPGVTDTQYF.